This note documents a single TCR beta chain sequence. This sample was included in a study of T cell repertoires in ileal Crohn's disease. Looking at the study overall: Postoperative therapy was given to about half: approximately 10 thiopurines, some 18 anti-TNF agents.

Looked up from germline, CDR1 is MNHEY and CDR2 is SVGAGI. V was clipped by 0 bases and J by 5 bases, with 10 bases between them. This CDR3 contains 14 residues. The data were produced by immunoSEQ multiplex PCR, yet TCRdb's version contains in-frame clones alone and is incomplete. The sample carries about 17,000 clones, about 60% recorded once. The TCR originated in an adult with Crohn's disease. The rearrangement joins TRBV6-5 to TRBJ1-1; weak D call: TRBD1 (5 bases). Source material: ileal tissue. This chain's CDR3 is CASSYSGGETEAFF. The CDR3, as DNA: TGTGCCAGCAGTTACTCTGGGGGGGAAACTGAAGCTTTCTTT.